The TCR beta chain under discussion was sequenced for a study of blood T cell repertoires in COVID-19. The method was immunoSEQ multiplex PCR; TCRdb's version includes in-frame clones alone and lacks a portion of them. The sample contains about 260,000 clones, 70% to 90% of which appear only once. A Seattle source enrolled patients during active infection and followed them longitudinally. This CDR3 comprises 15 residues. V lost 2 bases to trimming and J lost 5 bases, with 13 bases between them. Germline lookup yields CDR1 SSHAT and CDR2 FNYEAQ (reference sequence). The specimen sequenced was peripheral blood. The receptor was isolated from a woman aged 60 to 75 with COVID-19, enrolled during active disease. The V call is TRBV7-7, the J call TRBJ2-1, with D possibly being TRBD1 (6 bases). Here the CDR3 DNA reads TGTGCCAGCAGCTTAAGTCCAGGGGTTCACAATGAGCAGTTCTTC. It codes for CASSLSPGVHNEQFF.